One T cell receptor beta chain is described in this entry. The target antigen is unknown. The data belong to a study of long-term antiretroviral therapy in people with HIV. General observations from the study: Despite increasing after ART, diversity remained lower than that of transplant donor controls.

V lost 0 bases and J lost 7; bases outside the gene matches: 3. The germline gives CDR1 GTSNPN, CDR2 SVGIG (reference sequence). CDR3 length equals 13 residues. The libraries were made with immunoSEQ v3.0 at survey level. Assay: immunoSEQ multiplex PCR; the TCRdb copy retains only in-frame clones and omits some. There are roughly 30,000 clones in the sample; approximately 80% occur only once, and 8% to 10% lies in the top ten. The clonotype was recovered from a man aged 25-45 years with HIV. This specimen consisted of unsorted PBMCs, obtained roughly 2.7 years after starting antiretroviral therapy. The rearrangement links TRBV30 to TRBJ2-1, with TRBD2 matching 7 bases. The CDR3 region has the DNA TGTGCCTGGAGTGTATTGGGAGGGAATGAGCAGTTCTTC. Its protein is CAWSVLGGNEQFF.